This TCR beta chain was recovered during a study of tissue T cells after allogeneic stem cell transplantation. The CDR3 is 15 amino acids. Germline V gene sequence: CDR1 MNHNS, CDR2 SASEGT. Trimming took off 7 bases at V and 5 bases at J, with 18 bases between the two ends. Turning to this clone: Its specificity is not known.

Method: immunoSEQ multiplex PCR; TCRdb's copy keeps in-frame clones and lacks some. The sample has thousands of clones, around 59% seen once; the top ten hold roughly 22%. The study's findings and limits: TCR repertoires tracked anatomic similarity, regardless of disease or transplant status. Only a limited share of tissue TCRs appeared in blood or spleen.

Source: tissue from the jejunum, taken at autopsy. The chain employs TRBV6-1 and TRBJ2-1; D assignment may be TRBD1 or TRBD2 (5 bases each). The sequence was collected from a male donor older than 55 with lung cancer. The CDR3 DNA follows: TGTGCCAGCACCCCGGGGCCCGCTGAGAACAATGAGCAGTTCTTC. Amino acid sequence: CASTPGPAENNEQFF.